Listed here are 12 T cell receptor beta chains from one sample, sequenced in a study of T cells after yellow fever vaccination. Via MiXCR, TCRdb re-called the 5' RACE reads, giving one row per CDR3 protein. Of some 300,000 distinct CDR3 sequences in the sample, around 3.6% are singletons; the top ten hold about 20%. The source material was PBMCs, sampled on the day of the yellow fever booster vaccination. The receptor source for this set is a man younger than 35 who received the YFV17D yellow fever vaccine.

This clonotype was seen repeatedly, ten times or more. The chain employs TRBV18 and TRBJ2-3; D may be TRBD2 (7 bases). This CDR3 is built from 14 residues. V lost 2 bases, J lost 4 bases, and 10 bases lay in between. CDR1 is KGHSH and CDR2 is LQKENI in the germline V gene. CDR3 coding DNA: TGTGCCAGCTCACCAGGGGGGGGCGCAGATACGCAGTATTTT. Amino acid sequence: CASSPGGGADTQYF.

The chain recombines TRBV12-3 or TRBV12-4 with TRBJ1-3; D might be TRBD1 (5 bases). Trimming removed 0 bases from V and 8 bases from J, with 8 bases in between. The CDR3 length is 13 residues. This CDR3 reads CASSLARGDTIYF. CDR3 in DNA: TGTGCCAGCAGTTTAGCGCGGGGGGACACCATATATTTT.

This chain connects TRBV27 to TRBJ1-1, with D possibly matching TRBD1 (5 bases). V dropped 5 bases and J dropped 7 bases, with 26 bases sitting between them. Germline CDR1 and CDR2: MNHEY and SMNVEV (reference sequence). The CDR3 spans 17 residues. The CDR3 spells CASSVYPSHGGANEAFF. The CDR3 nucleotides read TGTGCCAGCAGTGTATACCCATCACACGGAGGGGCGAATGAAGCTTTCTTT.

The rearrangement uses TRBV7-9 and TRBJ2-3, with 7 bases identical to TRBD2. Trimming took 5 bases from V and 5 from J; bases not matched to a gene: 10. CDR1 and CDR2 (germline): SEHNR, FQNEAQ (reference sequence). The CDR3 length is 15 residues. CDR3 in DNA: TGTGCCAGCAGCCGGGCAAGCGGGGCGATAGATACGCAGTATTTT. Translating gives CASSRASGAIDTQYF.

The sample holds many counts of this clonotype. The chain recombines TRBV9 with TRBJ2-3, with D perhaps TRBD1 (6 bases). Germline V gives CDR1 SGDLS, CDR2 YYNGEE. The CDR3 spans 15 residues. V lost 2 bases, J lost 2 bases, and 12 bases lay in between. The CDR3 loop reads CASSVQDSYTDTQYF. Written as DNA, the CDR3 is TGTGCCAGCAGCGTCCAGGACAGCTACACAGATACGCAGTATTTT.

This clonotype was found many times. This rearrangement joins TRBV7-8 to TRBJ1-1; D ambiguous. The V gene's germline CDR1 is SGHVS and CDR2 FQNEAQ. There are 14 residues in the CDR3. The V and J ends lost 4 bases and 6 bases respectively, with 15 bases between them. This CDR3 is CASSSYSVKPEAFF. CDR3 DNA: TGTGCCAGCAGCTCCTACAGCGTAAAACCTGAAGCTTTCTTT.

There are a few counts of this clonotype. The chain uses TRBV4-1 and TRBJ1-1; the D is unclear. CDR1 is MGHRA, CDR2 YSYEKL, per germline. V shed 1 base and J shed 6 bases, with 12 bases lying between them. This CDR3 region has 14 residues. This CDR3 reads CASSQVGKAAEAFF. CDR3 in DNA: TGCGCCAGCAGCCAAGTCGGCAAGGCCGCTGAAGCTTTCTTT.

This clonotype was seen a few times. J is TRBJ2-3 and V is TRBV5-1; D ambiguous. This CDR3 comprises 15 residues. Trimming took 0 bases from V and 0 from J, leaving 8 bases between them. Germline-derived CDR1 and CDR2 are SGHRS and YFSETQ. CDR3 sequence (DNA): TGCGCCAGCAGCTTGGAAATCATTAGCACAGATACGCAGTATTTT. It specifies CASSLEIISTDTQYF.

A few counts support this clonotype. The chain carries TRBV6-1 and TRBJ1-1; unclear D gene. This CDR3 comprises 12 residues. Between the trimmed V and J ends, which lost 6 bases and 0 bases, there was a span of 5 bases. CDR1 is MNHNS and CDR2 is SASEGT in the germline V gene. The CDR3 region is CASSHMNTEAFF. Written as DNA, the CDR3 is TGTGCCAGCAGCCACATGAACACTGAAGCTTTCTTT.

In its sample, this clonotype was seen a few times. The V call is TRBV7-2, the J call TRBJ1-3; the D is unclear. Trimming left V 8 bases short and J 0 bases short, with 11 bases between. Germline assignment: CDR1 SGHTA and CDR2 FQGNSA. This CDR3 has 14 amino acids. The CDR3 nucleotides are TGTGCCAGCGGACGAGGGCCCTCTGGAAACACCATATATTTT. Protein sequence: CASGRGPSGNTIYF. Full variable domain (remainder filled in from reference TRBV7-2 and TRBJ1-3): GAGVSQSPSNKVTEKGKDVELRCDPISGHTALYWYRQSLGQGLEFLIYFQGNSAPDKSGLPSDRFSAERTGGSVSTLTIQRTQQEDSAVYLCASGRGPSGNTIYFGEGSWLTVV.

This clonotype was recorded many times. The CDR3 nucleotides read TGTGCCAGCAGTGAATGGAGGGGCATCTCTAACTATGGCTACACCTTC. This sequence encodes CASSEWRGISNYGYTF. The chain combines TRBV6-1 with TRBJ1-2, with D tentatively TRBD1 (5 bases). Per the germline V gene, CDR1 is MNHNS and CDR2 is SASEGT. Trimming left V 2 bases short and J 0 bases short, with 13 bases between. The CDR3 contains 16 residues.

V is TRBV29-1 and J is TRBJ2-2; D uncertain. Germline CDR1 is SQVTM and CDR2 is ANQGSEA. This CDR3 has 15 amino acids. V was shortened by 8 bases and J by 0 bases, with 16 bases between the two germline ends. In nucleotides, the CDR3 is TGCAGCTTCTATCCCCCATTCGCGAACACCGGGGAGCTGTTTTTT. It encodes CSFYPPFANTGELFF.